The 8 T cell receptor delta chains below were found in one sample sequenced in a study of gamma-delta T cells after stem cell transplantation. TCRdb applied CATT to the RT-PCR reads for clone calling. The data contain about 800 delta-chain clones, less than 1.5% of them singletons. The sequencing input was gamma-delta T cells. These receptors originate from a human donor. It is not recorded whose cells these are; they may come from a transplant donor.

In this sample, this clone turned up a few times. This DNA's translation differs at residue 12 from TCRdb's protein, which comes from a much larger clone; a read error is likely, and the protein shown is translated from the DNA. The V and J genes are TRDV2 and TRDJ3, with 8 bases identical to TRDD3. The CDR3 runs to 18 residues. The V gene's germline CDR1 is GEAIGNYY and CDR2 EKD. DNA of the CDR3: TGTGCCTGTGACACCGGCTGGGGGAACTCCTGGAACACCCGACAGATGTTTTTC. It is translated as CACDTGWGNSWNTRQMFF.

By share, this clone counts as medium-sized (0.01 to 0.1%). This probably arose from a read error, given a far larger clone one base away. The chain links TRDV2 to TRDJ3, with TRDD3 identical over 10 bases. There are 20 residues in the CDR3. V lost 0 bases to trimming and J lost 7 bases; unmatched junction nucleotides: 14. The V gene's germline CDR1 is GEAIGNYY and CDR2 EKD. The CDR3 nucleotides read TGTGCCTGTGACACCGCAGACCCGGGGGATACGCATAAAGACACCCGACAGATGTTTTTC. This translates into CACDTADPGDTHKDTRQMFF.

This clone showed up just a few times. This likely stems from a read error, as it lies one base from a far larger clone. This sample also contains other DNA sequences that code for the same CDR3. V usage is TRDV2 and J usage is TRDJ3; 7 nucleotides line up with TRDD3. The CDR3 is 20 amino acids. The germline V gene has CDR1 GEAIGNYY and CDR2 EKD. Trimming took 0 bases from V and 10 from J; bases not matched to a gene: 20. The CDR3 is CACDTLDTTGRRDGTRQMFF. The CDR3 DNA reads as TGTGCCTGTGACACCTTGGATACGACAGGTCGACGGGACGGAACCCGACAGATGTTTTTC.

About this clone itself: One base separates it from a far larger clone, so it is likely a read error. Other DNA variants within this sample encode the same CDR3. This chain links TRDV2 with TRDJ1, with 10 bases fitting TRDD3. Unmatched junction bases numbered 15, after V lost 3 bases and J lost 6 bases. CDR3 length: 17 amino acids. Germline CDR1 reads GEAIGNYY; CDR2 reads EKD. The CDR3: CACDALLGDSGPYKLIF. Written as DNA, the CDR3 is TGTGCCTGTGACGCCTTACTGGGGGATTCTGGGCCATATAAACTCATCTTT.

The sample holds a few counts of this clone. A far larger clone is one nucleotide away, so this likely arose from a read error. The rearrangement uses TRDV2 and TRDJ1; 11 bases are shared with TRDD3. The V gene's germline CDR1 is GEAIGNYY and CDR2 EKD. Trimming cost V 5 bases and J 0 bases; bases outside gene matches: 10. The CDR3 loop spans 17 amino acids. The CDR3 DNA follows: TGTGCCTGTGGCACACTGGGGGATAAACGGGACACCGATAAACTCATCTTT. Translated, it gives CACGTLGDKRDTDKLIF.

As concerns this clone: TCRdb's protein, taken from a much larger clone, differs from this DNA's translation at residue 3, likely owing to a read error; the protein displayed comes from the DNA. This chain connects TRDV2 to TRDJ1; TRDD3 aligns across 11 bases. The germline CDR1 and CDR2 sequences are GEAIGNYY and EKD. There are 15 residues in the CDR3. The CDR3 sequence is CARDGLGDSTDKLIF. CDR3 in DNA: TGTGCCCGTGACGGACTGGGGGATAGCACCGATAAACTCATCTTT.

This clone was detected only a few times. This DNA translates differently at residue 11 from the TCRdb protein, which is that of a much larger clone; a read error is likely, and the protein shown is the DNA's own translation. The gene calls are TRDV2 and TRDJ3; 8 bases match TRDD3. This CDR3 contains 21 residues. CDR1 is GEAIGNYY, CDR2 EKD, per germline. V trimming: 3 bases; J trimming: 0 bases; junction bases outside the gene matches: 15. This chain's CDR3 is CACDPAEAGGHGSWDTRQMFF. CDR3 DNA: TGTGCCTGTGACCCCGCGGAGGCTGGGGGACACGGCTCCTGGGACACCCGACAGATGTTTTTC.

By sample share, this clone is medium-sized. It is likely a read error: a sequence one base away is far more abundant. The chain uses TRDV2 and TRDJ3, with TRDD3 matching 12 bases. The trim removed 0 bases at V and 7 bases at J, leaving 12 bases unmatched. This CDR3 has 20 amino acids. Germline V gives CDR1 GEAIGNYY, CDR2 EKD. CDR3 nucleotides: TGTGCCTGTGACACCACAGACCTGGGGGATACGCATAAAGACACCCGACAGATGTTTTTC. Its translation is CACDTTDLGDTHKDTRQMFF.